This T cell receptor (beta chain) came from a study of blood T cell repertoires in COVID-19. Whole-study context: From the United States, Italy and Spain came samples of acute and convalescent COVID-19. The cDNA or gDNA used as material had been derived from T cells, B-cell-depleted T cells, or PBMCs.

The CDR3 contains 14 residues. The germline gives CDR1 LGHDT, CDR2 YNNKEL (reference sequence). V lost 4 bases to trimming and J lost 6 bases; unmatched junction nucleotides: 7. The count of this clone is one. As originally analysed: Nucleated cell number was recorded as an estimate derived from reference gene primer amplification. Data came from immunoSEQ multiplex PCR; TCRdb stores just in-frame clones and leaves some out. That table gives V, J and clone size, and the DNA gave D and trimming. The sample has fewer than 70,000 clones, roughly 80% seen once. The chain is built from TRBV3-1 (or the pseudogene TRBV3-2) and TRBJ1-2; 8 bases map to TRBD1. Sequenced material: peripheral blood. This TCR came from a human donor in a cohort sampled during active COVID-19. CDR3 in amino acids: CASSRAGQGDGYTF. In DNA, the CDR3 is TGTGCCAGCAGCCGCGCTGGACAGGGCGATGGCTACACCTTC.